A single sample gave rise to the 17 T cell receptor beta chains below, sequenced in a study of CD8 T cells in Susac syndrome. Random hexamers primed reverse transcription of about 0.5 to 1 ug RNA. TCRdb processed the immunoSEQ multiplex PCR reads anew with MiXCR; each CDR3 protein has one entry. The sample lists some 110,000 distinct CDR3 sequences; over 85% were seen once. Sequenced: CD8+ T cells from PBMCs. Receptors originate from a human donor with multiple sclerosis.

This clonotype was detected only once. The chain joins TRBV6-2 or TRBV6-3 to TRBJ2-4; perhaps TRBD2 as D (5 bases). The CDR3 spans 16 residues. Germline CDR1 is MNHEY and CDR2 is SVGEGT. V lost 2 bases and J 1 base, leaving 12 bases between the germline ends. The CDR3 region is CASSYRLISAKNIQYF. Written as DNA, the CDR3 is TGTGCCAGCAGTTACCGACTAATTAGCGCCAAAAACATTCAGTACTTC.

This CDR3 is CATSDLETNGYTF. The DNA of the CDR3 is TGTGCCACCAGTGATCTGGAAACAAATGGCTACACCTTC. The chain uses TRBV24-1 and TRBJ1-2; D is undetermined. The CDR3 totals 13 residues. V gave up 3 bases and J gave up 6 bases, with 10 bases separating them. From germline, CDR1 is KGHDR and CDR2 SFDVKD.

The chain uses TRBV20-1 and TRBJ1-3, with a weak D call TRBD1 (5 bases). The CDR3 extends over 14 amino acids. Germline V gives CDR1 DFQATT, CDR2 SNEGSKA (reference sequence). V shed 0 bases and J shed 3 bases, with 9 bases lying between them. In DNA, the CDR3 is TGCAGTGCTAGAGATGCAGGGTTTGGAAACACCATATATTTT. Its translation: CSARDAGFGNTIYF.

This clonotype has a single count. CDR3 in DNA: TGTGCCAGCAGCTTAGGAGGGTCGGCCTACGAGCAGTACTTC. Residues: CASSLGGSAYEQYF. The rearrangement uses TRBV7-9 and TRBJ2-7; weak D call: TRBD2 (5 bases). Per the germline V gene, CDR1 is SEHNR and CDR2 is FQNEAQ (reference sequence). V lost 1 base to trimming and J lost 2 bases, with 9 bases between them. CDR3 length equals 14 residues.

This chain joins TRBV9 and TRBJ2-7; a weak D match, TRBD2 (6 bases). The CDR3 spans 14 residues. CDR1 and CDR2 from the germline V gene are SGDLS and YYNGEE. V was cut by 0 bases and J by 4 bases, with 11 bases left in between. In DNA, the CDR3 is TGTGCCAGCAGCGTAGCGGCAGGGACTTACGAGCAGTACTTC. Translation gives CASSVAAGTYEQYF.

This chain uses TRBV2 with TRBJ2-4, with D tentatively TRBD1 (7 bases). CDR3 length: 17 residues. The V and J ends lost 2 bases and 6 bases respectively, with 20 bases between them. The germline CDR1 and CDR2 sequences are SNHLY and FYNNEI. This CDR3 reads CASSEPLEGDSGNIQYF. CDR3 coding DNA: TGTGCCAGCAGTGAACCCTTGGAGGGGGACAGTGGAAACATTCAGTACTTC.

V and J are TRBV9 and TRBJ2-2, with 8 bases lining up with TRBD1. The CDR3 extends over 13 amino acids. V dropped 7 bases and J dropped 6; count of bases not matched to a gene: 5. The germline CDR1 and CDR2 sequences are SGDLS and YYNGEE. CDR3 nucleotide sequence: TGTGCCAGCGGAGGACAGGGCCCCGGGGAGCTGTTTTTT. Its translation: CASGGQGPGELFF.

The chain couples TRBV27 to TRBJ2-7, with D perhaps TRBD1 or TRBD2 (5 bases each). The V gene lost 5 bases and the J gene lost 1 base, with 18 bases spanning the gap. This CDR3 comprises 16 residues. Germline-derived CDR1 and CDR2 are MNHEY and SMNVEV (reference sequence). CDR3: CASSSRGAGTSYEQYF. The CDR3 bases are TGTGCCAGCAGTAGCAGAGGTGCAGGGACGTCCTACGAGCAGTACTTC.

The chain joins TRBV30 to TRBJ2-1; 10 nucleotides agree with TRBD2. Trimming at V came to 5 bases and at J to 6 bases, leaving 13 bases not matched to a gene. Germline assignment: CDR1 GTSNPN and CDR2 SVGIG (reference sequence). CDR3 size: 16 residues. This CDR3 reads CAWSGLAGEGANEQFF. DNA of the CDR3: TGTGCCTGGTCAGGGCTAGCGGGAGAGGGGGCCAATGAGCAGTTCTTC.

The chain employs TRBV4-2 and TRBJ2-7; 8 bases are a match to TRBD1. The CDR3 is made up of 15 amino acids. Germline CDR1 and CDR2: LGHNA and YNFKEQ. Trimming removed 4 bases from V and 0 bases from J; junction bases left unmatched: 5. This chain's CDR3 is CASSRWTGRSYEQYF. The CDR3 DNA reads as TGTGCCAGCAGCCGATGGACAGGGCGCTCCTACGAGCAGTACTTC.

The chain recombines TRBV9 with TRBJ2-1; no firm D call. Germline-derived CDR1 and CDR2 are SGDLS and YYNGEE. V was cut by 0 bases and J by 10 bases, with 11 bases left in between. The CDR3 is made up of 13 amino acids. CDR3: CASSVEKKSEQFF. The CDR3 region has the DNA TGTGCCAGCAGCGTAGAAAAGAAGTCAGAGCAGTTCTTC. Filled out from reference TRBV9 and TRBJ2-1, the complete variable domain reads DSGVTQTPKHLITATGQRVTLRCSPRSGDLSVYWYQQSLDQGLQFLIQYYNGEERAKGNILERFSAQQFPDLHSELNLSSLELGDSALYFCASSVEKKSEQFFGPGTRLTVL.

This clonotype came up once. This rearrangement joins TRBV6-6 to TRBJ2-4, with 7 positions matching TRBD1. CDR1 and CDR2 (germline): MNHNY, SVGAGI (reference sequence). Trimming cost V 4 bases and J 0 bases; bases outside gene matches: 3. This CDR3 spans 15 amino acids. The CDR3 loop reads CASSWDRLAKNIQYF. CDR3 coding DNA: TGTGCCAGCAGTTGGGACAGACTAGCCAAAAACATTCAGTACTTC.

This chain uses TRBV30 with TRBJ2-1; the D gene is possibly TRBD2 (6 bases). Trimming cost V 2 bases and J 0 bases, with 11 bases left between them. Germline values: CDR1 GTSNPN, CDR2 SVGIG (reference sequence). This CDR3 comprises 15 residues. In nucleotides, the CDR3 is TGTGCCTGGAGTAGAATTAGCGGCTCCTACAATGAGCAGTTCTTC. Encoded protein: CAWSRISGSYNEQFF.

This sequence joins TRBV5-4 and TRBJ2-3; 7 bases fit TRBD2. From germline, CDR1 is SGHNT and CDR2 YYREEE (reference sequence). The CDR3 runs 15 residues. The J segment lost 1 base and the V segment lost 3 bases, leaving 5 bases of the junction unmatched. CDR3 sequence (DNA): TGTGCCAGCAGCTCAGGTCGGGGGGGCACAGATACGCAGTATTTT. Translating gives CASSSGRGGTDTQYF.

This chain connects TRBV29-1 to TRBJ2-3; TRBD2 agrees at 10 bases. Losses at the gene ends were 4 bases for V and 6 bases for J; bases not matched to a gene: 10. The CDR3 covers 15 residues. Germline V gene sequence: CDR1 SQVTM, CDR2 ANQGSEA. DNA of the CDR3: TGCAGCGTTGGTAGGCGGGGACTAGCGACGGATACGCAGTATTTT. As protein: CSVGRRGLATDTQYF.

This sequence joins TRBV4-1 and TRBJ2-3, with D possibly being TRBD2 (5 bases). From germline, CDR1 is MGHRA and CDR2 YSYEKL. V lost 0 bases and J lost 0, with 13 bases in between. The CDR3 totals 17 residues. Here the CDR3 reads CASSQDMSGSSTDTQYF. The DNA for the CDR3 is TGCGCCAGCAGCCAAGATATGTCGGGGTCTAGCACAGATACGCAGTATTTT.

The V and J genes are TRBV12-5 and TRBJ1-2; D gene unclear. Germline CDR1 LGHNT, CDR2 FRNRAP. This CDR3 has 11 residues. V lost 4 bases and J lost 7, with 7 bases in between. CDR3 protein: CASGSRGGYTF. The CDR3 region has the DNA TGTGCTAGTGGTTCCCGAGGTGGCTACACCTTC.